This T cell receptor beta chain was captured in a study of CD8+ T cells in alopecia areata. Findings of the study overall: Because one nonresponder was included, the link of baseline CD8+ expansion to response is considered uncertain. In scalp, tofacitinib significantly decreased clonality and expanded CD8+ clones among the top 100.

With respect to this clone: Antigen specificity is unknown.

The treatment is: oral pan-JAK inhibitor, 5-10 mg twice daily. The CDR3 totals 18 residues. The V gene's germline CDR1 is MGHRA and CDR2 YSYEKL. V shed 6 bases, J shed 0 bases, and the junction held 15 bases outside the gene matches. cDNA serving as the sequencing template came from extracted, reverse transcribed RNA. The assay was immunoSEQ multiplex PCR, and TCRdb's table has in-frame clones only and misses some. The sample records 200,000 to 250,000 clones, around three fifths being singletons. The sequence came from a human donor with alopecia areata. V usage is TRBV4-1 and J usage is TRBJ2-3; TRBD1 aligns across 7 bases. Sequenced material: CD4+ T cells sorted from blood, taken at week 4, from a patient treated with tofacitinib. The CDR3 here is CASSQAVIGGVSTDTQYF. Here the CDR3 DNA reads TGCGCCAGCAGTCAGGCCGTTATAGGGGGCGTGAGCACAGATACGCAGTATTTT.